The 20 T cell receptor beta chains listed next were all sequenced from one sample in a study of T cell repertoires in cytomegalovirus infection. These receptors are not linked to any known antigen. TCRdb re-analysed the reads in MiXCR, keeping a single row per CDR3 protein. The sample includes approximately 1,000,000 distinct CDR3 sequences, roughly 30% of them seen just once. The sample here was cultured CD8+ T cells from PBMCs, taken from culture after CMV antigen stimulation. All receptors come from a human donor in good health (CMV status not recorded). Some clones in this sample may be carry-over from other donors' samples.

V usage is TRBV6-1 and J usage is TRBJ2-7; 8 bases match TRBD1. The V gene end was trimmed by 3 bases and the J gene end by 4 bases; junction bases not matched to a gene: 5. The CDR3 totals 14 residues. CDR1 is MNHNS, CDR2 SASEGT, per germline. This chain's CDR3 is CASSDGQGTYEQYV. CDR3 coding DNA: TGTGCCAGCAGTGACGGACAGGGAACGTACGAGCAGTACGTC.

The DNA for the CDR3 is TGTGCCAGCAGCTCCGGGGCGGGTACCTACAATGAGCAGTTCTTC. Translated, it gives CASSSGAGTYNEQFF. This sequence joins TRBV7-6 and TRBJ2-1, with D perhaps matching TRBD1 or TRBD2 (5 bases each). Germline V lookup: CDR1 SGHVS, CDR2 FNYEAQ. Between the trimmed V and J ends, which lost 4 bases and 2 bases, there was a span of 12 bases. The CDR3 extends over 15 amino acids.

The chain joins TRBV27 to TRBJ2-2, with TRBD1 identical over 8 bases. Germline V lookup: CDR1 MNHEY, CDR2 SMNVEV (reference sequence). V lost 4 bases and J lost 3; bases outside the gene matches: 4. This CDR3 region has 15 residues. In DNA form, the CDR3 reads TGTGCCAGCAGTTCGACAGGGGCCCACACCGGGGAGCTGTTTTTT. It translates to CASSSTGAHTGELFF.

In the case of this clonotype: The germline gene is not matched at one end of the junction; a read error may be the cause. This chain joins TRBV7-3 and TRBJ2-1; a weak D match, TRBD2 (7 bases). Germline V lookup: CDR1 SGHTA, CDR2 FQGTGA. This CDR3 comprises 15 residues. In DNA, the CDR3 is TGTGCCAGCAGCCCCACTGCGGGGGCCCTTAATGGGCAGTTCTTC. As protein: CASSPTAGALNGQFF.

This clonotype showed up just a few times. This chain links TRBV7-2 with TRBJ1-2; 7 nucleotides agree with TRBD1. The germline V gene encodes CDR1 SGHTA and CDR2 FQGNSA. The CDR3 contains 12 residues. The J segment lost 7 bases and the V segment lost 5 bases, leaving 4 bases of the junction unmatched. For the CDR3, the DNA is TGTGCCAGCAGCACGACAGGGCCTGGCTACACCTTC. Amino acids: CASSTTGPGYTF.

CDR3 protein: CASSGGQYYEQYV. DNA for the CDR3: TGTGCCAGCAGCGGTGGACAGTATTACGAGCAGTACGTC. V is TRBV7-8 and J is TRBJ2-7; TRBD1 is a possible D gene (6 bases). The germline CDR1 and CDR2 sequences are SGHVS and FQNEAQ. The CDR3 runs 13 residues. Trimming left V 5 bases short and J 4 bases short, with 12 bases between.

This chain links TRBV11-2 with TRBJ2-4; D perhaps matches TRBD2 (6 bases). The V gene's germline CDR1 is SGHAT and CDR2 FQNNGV. The CDR3 loop spans 15 amino acids. Trimming cost V 1 base and J 5 bases, with 12 bases left between them. The DNA for the CDR3 is TGTGCCAGCAGCTTAGTAGCCGGGGGTCAAAACATTCAGTACTTC. Amino acids: CASSLVAGGQNIQYF. Supplemented by reference TRBV11-2 and TRBJ2-4, the full variable domain reads EAGVAQSPRYKIIEKRQSVAFWCNPISGHATLYWYQQILGQGPKLLIQFQNNGVVDDSQLPKDRFSAERLKGVDSTLKIQPAKLEDSAVYLCASSLVAGGQNIQYFGAGTRLSVL.

The chain is built from TRBV6-2 or TRBV6-3 and TRBJ1-2; 7 nucleotides match TRBD1. Germline V lookup: CDR1 MNHEY, CDR2 SVGEGT. V gave up 4 bases and J gave up 4 bases; unmatched junction bases: 18. The CDR3 consists of 18 residues. The CDR3 region is CASSSFDRAIPTSYGYTF. As DNA, the CDR3 is TGTGCCAGCAGTTCATTCGACAGGGCAATACCTACTAGCTATGGCTACACCTTC.

The chain recombines TRBV20-1 with TRBJ1-2; D uncertain. CDR1 is DFQATT, CDR2 SNEGSKA, per germline (reference sequence). This CDR3 contains 14 residues. Trimming pared 2 bases from V and 0 bases from J, leaving 10 bases between. The CDR3 nucleotides are TGCAGTGCTAGATCCCACCAGGCTAACTATGGCTACACCTTC. It codes for CSARSHQANYGYTF.

This clonotype was seen only a few times. The chain links TRBV19 to TRBJ2-5, with 7 bases identical to TRBD2. In germline, CDR1 is LNHDA, CDR2 SQIVND (reference sequence). The junction had 1 base not matched to a gene; V was cut back by 3 bases and J by 3 bases. The CDR3 runs 13 residues. CDR3 sequence reads: CASSMAGEETQYF. For the CDR3, the DNA is TGTGCCAGTAGTATGGCGGGGGAAGAGACCCAGTACTTC.

This clonotype was picked up one time. The chain recombines TRBV6-1 with TRBJ2-1, with a weak D call TRBD2 (6 bases). The CDR3 consists of 17 residues. The ends were cut back, 4 bases at V and 1 base at J, with 17 bases in the middle. Germline V gene lookup returns CDR1 MNHNS and CDR2 SASEGT. The CDR3 loop reads CASSGTRDSVSYNEQFF. The CDR3 DNA reads TGTGCCAGCAGTGGTACTAGGGACTCCGTGTCCTACAATGAGCAGTTCTTC.

This clonotype was observed a few times. The genes are TRBV7-8 and TRBJ2-5; D is perhaps TRBD1 (6 bases). Germline-derived CDR1 and CDR2 are SGHVS and FQNEAQ. V lost 8 bases and J 9 bases, leaving 22 bases between the germline ends. This CDR3 region has 14 residues. CDR3 in amino acids: CASRPHYGTLPQYF. The CDR3 DNA is TGTGCCAGCCGACCGCACTACGGGACACTACCCCAGTACTTC.

There are a few counts of this clonotype. The rearrangement joins TRBV27 to TRBJ1-2; D perhaps matches TRBD1 (6 bases). The germline CDR1 and CDR2 sequences are MNHEY and SMNVEV (reference sequence). The CDR3 is 15 residues long. The ends were cut back, 0 bases at V and 4 bases at J, with 12 bases in the middle. The CDR3 DNA sequence: TGTGCCAGCAGTTTATCTTTGGACAGTTTCTATGGCTACACCTTC. Translation gives CASSLSLDSFYGYTF.

There are many counts of this clonotype. The chain carries TRBV7-2 and TRBJ2-3; no clear D. V was cut by 4 bases and J by 14 bases, with 16 bases left in between. The germline gives CDR1 SGHTA, CDR2 FQGNSA. The CDR3 runs 12 residues. The DNA of the CDR3 is TGTGCCAGCAGCTGGGGTTGGGCCTACAGGTATTTT. This sequence encodes CASSWGWAYRYF.

There are many counts of this clonotype. The V call is TRBV7-6, the J call TRBJ1-2, with TRBD1 matching 10 bases. The germline gives CDR1 SGHVS, CDR2 FNYEAQ. Trimming took 4 bases from V and 6 from J; bases not matched to a gene: 2. The CDR3 extends over 13 amino acids. The CDR3 sequence is CASSSGQGDGYTF. CDR3 DNA: TGTGCCAGCAGCTCCGGACAGGGGGATGGCTACACCTTC.

This clonotype appeared a few times. The chain uses TRBV3-1 and TRBJ1-1, with D uncertain. The CDR3 runs to 16 residues. CDR1 and CDR2 from the germline V gene are LGHDT and YNNKEL (reference sequence). V lost 0 bases, J lost 4 bases, and 15 bases lay in between. The CDR3 is CASSQEYGIIVTEAFF. The CDR3 nucleotides are TGTGCCAGCAGCCAAGAATACGGGATAATAGTCACTGAAGCTTTCTTT.

The chain couples TRBV9 to TRBJ2-3, with D tentatively TRBD2 (6 bases). V was shortened by 0 bases and J by 15 bases, with 20 bases between the two germline ends. Germline CDR1 and CDR2: SGDLS and YYNGEE. This CDR3 is built from 14 residues. CDR3 protein: CASSVEGRGPRSYF. The CDR3 bases are TGTGCCAGCAGCGTAGAGGGGCGGGGTCCTAGGAGCTATTTT.

V and J are TRBV4-1 and TRBJ1-2; a possible D gene is TRBD1 (5 bases). V lost 5 bases and J 1 base, leaving 14 bases between the germline ends. This CDR3 comprises 15 residues. From germline, CDR1 is MGHRA and CDR2 YSYEKL. This CDR3 is CASSARDGHNYGYTF. In DNA form, the CDR3 reads TGCGCCAGCAGCGCCCGGGACGGACATAACTATGGCTACACCTTC.

This clonotype was detected many times. V is TRBV7-6 and J is TRBJ2-1; 12 bases are a match to TRBD2. Germline assignment: CDR1 SGHVS and CDR2 FNYEAQ. Losses at the gene ends were 3 bases for V and 0 bases for J; bases not matched to a gene: 3. The CDR3 consists of 17 residues. The CDR3 spells CASSLLAGGVSYNEQFF. The CDR3 DNA sequence: TGTGCCAGCAGCTTGCTAGCGGGGGGGGTCTCCTACAATGAGCAGTTCTTC.

The genes are TRBV28 and TRBJ2-7; 7 bases are a match to TRBD1. The CDR3 runs to 13 residues. From germline, CDR1 is MDHEN and CDR2 SYDVKM. CDR3 loop: CVSSPGQVVEQYV. DNA for the CDR3: TGTGTCAGCAGTCCAGGACAGGTGGTCGAGCAGTACGTC.